The 18 T cell receptor beta chains listed next were all sequenced from one sample in a study of PD-1 blockade in classical Hodgkin lymphoma (dated by TCRdb to 2020 to 2021). The method behind the library was the immunoSEQ multiplex PCR assay. The table comes from immuneACCESS by way of TCRdb, which keeps in-frame sequences with V and J called. Part of the clones is missing from these tables; in studies checked, under half for an unresolved V gene and the rest for unknown reasons. The sample table records about 21,000 clones; 72% of these occur just once. The ten largest clones represent 1% to 1.5% of the sample. Explained via the paper, the time point label denotes: cycle 4 day 1 (C4D1), after around six weeks of nivolumab. Every trial patient had relapsed after autologous stem cell transplantation, and cohorts A, B and C differed in prior brentuximab vedotin exposure. A Miltenyi CD4+ T cell isolation kit was used for magnetic negative selection to purify CD4+ T cells from thawed PBMCs.

Sequenced here: CD4+ T cells from blood, sampled before the fourth cycle of nivolumab. These receptors all stem from a human donor with classical Hodgkin lymphoma.

V gene TRBV28 combines with J gene TRBJ1-1; no reliable D call. The CDR3 covers 11 residues. Germline V lookup: CDR1 MDHEN, CDR2 SYDVKM. V dropped 6 bases and J dropped 6 bases, with 8 bases sitting between them. The CDR3 DNA reads TGTGCCAGCAGAGGGAGACCTGAAGCTTTCTTT. Encoded protein: CASRGRPEAFF.

V is TRBV18 and J is TRBJ1-1; D gene uncertain. The CDR3 runs to 15 residues. Trimming took 2 bases from V and 1 from J, leaving 11 bases between them. Germline loops: CDR1 KGHSH, CDR2 LQKENI. As DNA, the CDR3 is TGTGCCAGCTCACCAATGGGGTCGGGGAACACTGAAGCTTTCTTT. Amino acids: CASSPMGSGNTEAFF.

The V gene is TRBV21-1, the J gene TRBJ2-7; TRBD1, the table's D call, was not compared with the DNA. TRBV21-1 is shown as a pseudogene. This CDR3 comprises 14 residues. The CDR3 DNA reads TGTGCCAGCAGCAAGGTACAGGGGACCTACGAGCAGTACTTC. Amino acid sequence: CASSKVQGTYEQYF.

The chain carries TRBV19 and TRBJ2-3; 8 bases agree with TRBD1. Germline-derived CDR1 and CDR2 are LNHDA and SQIVND (reference sequence). The length of the CDR3 is 14 residues. V was clipped by 6 bases and J by 1 base; unmatched bases: 3. The CDR3 DNA reads as TGTGCCAGTAGCCAGGGGGCTGGCACAGATACGCAGTATTTT. Amino acid sequence: CASSQGAGTDTQYF. Combining the CDR3 with reference TRBV19 and TRBJ2-3 gives the whole variable domain DGGITQSPKYLFRKEGQNVTLSCEQNLNHDAMYWYRQDPGQGLRLIYYSQIVNDFQKGDIAEGYSVSREKKESFPLTVTSAQKNPTAFYLCASSQGAGTDTQYFGPGTRLTVL.

In its sample, this clone was seen once. The chain carries TRBV4-3 and TRBJ1-6; possibly TRBD1 for D (6 bases). This CDR3 is built from 15 residues. CDR1 and CDR2 from the germline V gene are LGHNA and YSLEER. Deletions cut 1 base from V and 13 bases from J, with 17 bases between. The CDR3 DNA reads TGCGCCAGCAGCCAAGCATCTGGGGGGCTTTCGCCCCTCCACTTT. Translating gives CASSQASGGLSPLHF.

The gene calls are TRBV7-2 and TRBJ2-3, with TRBD1 matching 9 bases. V lost 5 bases, J lost 4 bases, and 4 bases stayed unmatched. This CDR3 comprises 14 residues. Germline assignment: CDR1 SGHTA and CDR2 FQGNSA. The CDR3 loop is CASSRDRAADTQYF. In DNA, the CDR3 is TGTGCCAGCAGCCGGGACAGGGCAGCAGATACGCAGTATTTT.

This clone was counted between two and nine times. Here the CDR3 DNA reads TGTGCCAGCAGCCGATCCGGAGACCCGGGCGCTGAAGCTTTCTTT. It yields the protein CASSRSGDPGAEAFF. The gene calls are TRBV5-4 and TRBJ1-1; D remains unclear. CDR1 is SGHNT and CDR2 is YYREEE in the germline V gene (reference sequence). V dropped 4 bases and J dropped 6 bases, with 19 bases sitting between them. This CDR3 spans 15 amino acids. The whole variable domain, filled in from reference TRBV5-4 and TRBJ1-1, reads ETGVTQSPTHLIKTRGQQVTLRCSSQSGHNTVSWYQQALGQGPQFIFQYYREEENGRGNFPPRFSGLQFPNYSSELNVNALELDDSALYLCASSRSGDPGAEAFFGQGTRLTVV.

This clone appeared once. V gene TRBV6-4 combines with J gene TRBJ1-1; no reliable D call. Germline V gene lookup returns CDR1 MRHNA and CDR2 SNTAGT. This CDR3 has 13 amino acids. Trimming left V 3 bases short and J 1 base short, with 6 bases between. The CDR3 DNA reads TGTGCCAGCAGTGAGACCCCGAACACTGAAGCTTTCTTT. This sequence encodes CASSETPNTEAFF.

This sequence joins TRBV5-4 and TRBJ2-7, with D perhaps given as TRBD1 or TRBD2 (5 bases each). Trimming cost V 1 base and J 7 bases, with 12 bases left between them. CDR3 length: 13 residues. CDR1 and CDR2 (germline): SGHNT, YYREEE (reference sequence). The CDR3 sequence is CASSLSGAREQYF. In nucleotides, the CDR3 is TGTGCCAGCAGCTTGTCCGGGGCGAGGGAGCAGTACTTC. The full variable domain, its missing parts supplied by reference TRBV5-4 and TRBJ2-7, is ETGVTQSPTHLIKTRGQQVTLRCSSQSGHNTVSWYQQALGQGPQFIFQYYREEENGRGNFPPRFSGLQFPNYSSELNVNALELDDSALYLCASSLSGAREQYFGPGTRLTVT.

The rearrangement uses TRBV4-3 and TRBJ2-2; D gene unclear. The length of the CDR3 is 14 residues. In germline, CDR1 is LGHNA, CDR2 YSLEER. Deletions cut 4 bases from V and 4 bases from J, with 10 bases between. The CDR3 bases are TGCGCCAGCAGCCGAGAGACGAGCACCGGGGAGCTGTTTTTT. It is translated as CASSRETSTGELFF.

This rearrangement joins TRBV9 to TRBJ2-5; 10 bases align to TRBD1. With V trimmed by 3 bases and J by 6 bases, 8 bases remained unmatched. Germline loops: CDR1 SGDLS, CDR2 YYNGEE. The CDR3 covers 15 residues. The CDR3 protein is CASSASGTGEQTQYF. Here the CDR3 DNA reads TGTGCCAGCAGCGCCTCCGGGACAGGGGAACAGACCCAGTACTTC. The complete variable domain, with remaining parts taken from reference TRBV9 and TRBJ2-5, reads DSGVTQTPKHLITATGQRVTLRCSPRSGDLSVYWYQQSLDQGLQFLIQYYNGEERAKGNILERFSAQQFPDLHSELNLSSLELGDSALYFCASSASGTGEQTQYFGPGTRLLVL.

J is TRBJ1-1 and V is TRBV27; tentatively, D is TRBD1 (5 bases). Germline V gives CDR1 MNHEY, CDR2 SMNVEV (reference sequence). The CDR3 is 16 residues long. Deletions cut 6 bases from V and 0 bases from J, with 17 bases between. The CDR3 DNA sequence: TGTGCCAGCAGACGAGGTATGGGACCCATGAACACTGAAGCTTTCTTT. This sequence encodes CASRRGMGPMNTEAFF.

Comment on this clone: This sample also contains other DNA sequences that code for the same CDR3. The CDR3 here is CASSQGTTNYGYTF. In DNA form, the CDR3 reads TGCGCCAGCAGCCAAGGGACAACTAACTATGGCTACACCTTC. The V call is TRBV4-3, the J call TRBJ1-2, with TRBD1 as a possible D gene (5 bases). The CDR3 has 14 amino acids. The V end lost 1 base, the J end lost 0 bases, and 6 bases lay between the germline ends. Germline V lookup: CDR1 LGHNA, CDR2 YSLEER.

V is TRBV29-1 and J is TRBJ2-1, with 10 bases aligning to TRBD1. The CDR3 is 14 residues long. Per the germline V gene, CDR1 is SQVTM and CDR2 is ANQGSEA. V shed 6 bases and J 5 bases; nucleotides not matched to a gene: 7. CDR3 in amino acids: CSVRDRGFDNEQFF. The CDR3 DNA sequence: TGCAGCGTCCGGGACAGGGGATTCGACAATGAGCAGTTCTTC.

CDR3 sequence reads: CASSHSGTGRPGELFF. DNA for the CDR3: TGTGCCAGCAGCCACTCCGGGACAGGAAGACCCGGGGAGCTGTTTTTT. This chain links TRBV11-1 with TRBJ2-2; 8 positions match TRBD1. The germline gives CDR1 SGHAT, CDR2 FQDESV (reference sequence). V lost 5 bases, J lost 6 bases, and 11 bases stayed unmatched. The CDR3 runs to 16 residues.

The rearrangement joins TRBV28 to TRBJ1-4; 11 nucleotides line up with TRBD1. The V gene end was trimmed by 6 bases and the J gene end by 7 bases; junction bases not matched to a gene: 13. Germline lookup yields CDR1 MDHEN and CDR2 SYDVKM. The CDR3 sequence is 17 residues long. In nucleotides, the CDR3 is TGTGCCAGCAGCCTTCCGGGACAGGGGGGTTCAGGTGAAAAACTGTTTTTT. It encodes CASSLPGQGGSGEKLFF.

A note on this clone: At one end the junction does not follow the germline gene, possibly because of a read error. This chain connects TRBV29-1 to TRBJ2-1; D is perhaps TRBD1 (7 bases). Germline CDR1 reads SQVTM; CDR2 reads ANQGSEA. The CDR3 runs 12 residues. Written as DNA, the CDR3 is TGCAGCGTGACGACCGCGGGACAGCCGGCGATCTTC. This sequence encodes CSVTTAGQPAIF.

The chain combines TRBV18 with TRBJ2-7; D unresolved. Trimming removed 2 bases from V and 1 base from J, with 6 bases in between. Germline CDR1 is KGHSH and CDR2 is LQKENI. The CDR3 contains 13 residues. The chain's CDR3 is CASSPVGSYEQYF. In nucleotides, the CDR3 is TGTGCCAGCTCACCAGTAGGGTCCTACGAGCAGTACTTC.